The 31 T cell receptor beta chains below all came from one sample that was sequenced in a study of a mutant IDH1 vaccine in newly diagnosed glioma. The data were produced by immunoSEQ multiplex PCR, yet TCRdb's version contains in-frame clones alone and is incomplete. The sample yields more than 35,000 clones, roughly 88% seen once. Their cognate antigens are unknown. Time point: week 5, during vaccination. In the vaccine, a single dose held 300 ug of the mutant IDH1 20-mer peptide, along with topical imiquimod. This specimen was PBMCs, taken from a glioma patient whose treatment included an IDH1 peptide vaccine. Every receptor here comes from a man aged 35 to 55 with glioma.

V gene TRBV12-2 combines with J gene TRBJ2-5; TRBD2 reflects the table's D call only, with no check against the DNA. TRBV12-2 counts as a pseudogene. This CDR3 has 13 residues. CDR3 nucleotide sequence: TGTGCAAGTCGCTTATGGGAAGAGTCAGCGGGAGACTTC. Its protein product is CASRLWEESAGDF.

The genes are TRBV4-3 and TRBJ2-7; 10 nucleotides match TRBD2. The CDR3 length is 19 residues. The germline V gene has CDR1 LGHNA and CDR2 YSLEER. Trimming removed 2 bases from V and 3 bases from J; junction bases left unmatched: 16. The CDR3 coding sequence is TGCGCCAGCAGCCAAAGAGGGGGGGCTAGCGGGAGTCCGGACTACGAGCAGTACTTC. Translated: CASSQRGGASGSPDYEQYF.

This clone has more than one count but fewer than ten. The rearrangement joins TRBV27 to TRBJ2-1, with 8 positions matching TRBD2. The CDR3 runs to 14 residues. After removal of 2 bases from V and 10 bases from J, the junction contained 7 bases not matched to a gene. Germline CDR1 reads MNHEY; CDR2 reads SMNVEV (reference sequence). The CDR3 sequence is CASSLAAGVGEQFF. CDR3 nucleotides: TGTGCCAGCAGTTTAGCAGCGGGAGTGGGGGAGCAGTTCTTC.

The V call is TRBV5-1, the J call TRBJ1-5; 11 positions match TRBD1. V lost 1 base and J lost 9; bases outside the gene matches: 9. From germline, CDR1 is SGHRS and CDR2 YFSETQ. This CDR3 contains 16 residues. The CDR3 DNA follows: TGCGCCAGCAGCTTGTCGGGACAGGGGGTAGACGGGCCCCAGCATTTT. Amino acid sequence: CASSLSGQGVDGPQHF.

This clone was observed once. The chain joins TRBV5-1 to TRBJ2-1, with TRBD2 matching over 7 bases. CDR3 length: 15 amino acids. CDR1 SGHRS and CDR2 YFSETQ come from the germline V gene. After removal of 4 bases from V and 5 bases from J, the junction contained 9 bases not matched to a gene. The CDR3 sequence: CASSERLASHNEQFF. The CDR3 DNA reads as TGCGCCAGCAGCGAGAGACTAGCTAGTCACAATGAGCAGTTCTTC.

The CDR3 DNA reads TGTGCCAGCAGTGCACAGGGGAGCACCATATATTTT. Protein sequence: CASSAQGSTIYF. This rearrangement joins TRBV28 to TRBJ1-3; TRBD1 agrees at 7 bases. This CDR3 is 12 amino acids long. The ends lost 5 bases at V and 9 bases at J; junction bases unmatched: 4. Germline V gene lookup returns CDR1 MDHEN and CDR2 SYDVKM.

The J gene is TRBJ1-5, the V gene TRBV6-1; D is perhaps TRBD1 (5 bases). This CDR3 has 17 residues. Trimming took 2 bases from V and 1 from J, leaving 15 bases between them. Germline V gives CDR1 MNHNS, CDR2 SASEGT. The CDR3 coding sequence is TGTGCCAGCAGTGAAAATGGGGGGAGGGTAAGCAATCAGCCCCAGCATTTT. Translated, it gives CASSENGGRVSNQPQHF.

The gene calls are TRBV7-2 and TRBJ2-1, with D possibly matching TRBD2 (5 bases). V was cut by 4 bases and J by 5 bases, with 9 bases left in between. The CDR3 runs to 13 residues. Germline V gives CDR1 SGHTA, CDR2 FQGNSA. As DNA, the CDR3 is TGTGCCAGCAGCTCGGACTCTCACAATGAGCAGTTCTTC. Translated: CASSSDSHNEQFF. Variable domain in full (rest from reference TRBV7-2 and TRBJ2-1): GAGVSQSPSNKVTEKGKDVELRCDPISGHTALYWYRQSLGQGLEFLIYFQGNSAPDKSGLPSDRFSAERTGGSVSTLTIQRTQQEDSAVYLCASSSDSHNEQFFGPGTRLTVL.

This clone is a singleton in its sample. This sequence joins TRBV7-8 and TRBJ2-3; D possibly corresponds to TRBD1 (5 bases). Per germline, CDR1 SGHVS and CDR2 FQNEAQ. The CDR3 covers 16 residues. The V end lost 9 bases, the J end lost 6 bases, and 25 bases lay between the germline ends. CDR3 protein: CASALWGPELGDTQYF. Written as DNA, the CDR3 is TGTGCCAGTGCTCTTTGGGGCCCGGAGTTGGGGGATACGCAGTATTTT.

The V and J genes are TRBV7-9 and TRBJ2-1, with no clear D. Trimming removed 1 base from V and 8 bases from J, with 12 bases in between. CDR3 length: 14 amino acids. CDR1 and CDR2 from the germline V gene are SEHNR and FQNEAQ (reference sequence). The CDR3 sequence: CASSLVSGADEQFF. The CDR3 bases are TGTGCCAGCAGCTTAGTTTCTGGCGCTGATGAGCAGTTCTTC.

The chain employs TRBV11-2 and TRBJ2-7, with a weak D call TRBD1 (5 bases). The CDR3 contains 14 residues. The germline V gene has CDR1 SGHAT and CDR2 FQNNGV. The V end lost 5 bases, the J end lost 2 bases, and 13 bases lay between the germline ends. CDR3 coding DNA: TGTGCCAGCAGCACCAGACAGCCCCCCTACGAGCAGTACTTC. It is translated as CASSTRQPPYEQYF.

The chain combines TRBV27 with TRBJ2-3; 8 bases line up with TRBD2. With V trimmed by 3 bases and J by 0 bases, 2 bases remained unmatched. The CDR3 runs to 15 residues. Germline V gives CDR1 MNHEY, CDR2 SMNVEV (reference sequence). DNA for the CDR3: TGTGCCAGCAGTTTCGGGGGGGTTAGCACAGATACGCAGTATTTT. It yields the protein CASSFGGVSTDTQYF.

The J gene is TRBJ1-5, the V gene TRBV10-3; D is uncertain. This CDR3 region has 12 residues. Germline V gives CDR1 ENHRY, CDR2 SYGVKD. Trimming removed 2 bases at V and 4 bases at J, with 3 bases between. The CDR3 spells CAISEGNQPQHF. Written as DNA, the CDR3 is TGTGCCATCAGTGAGGGGAATCAGCCCCAGCATTTT.

The CDR3 sequence is CASEILQGSYTF. The CDR3 coding sequence is TGCGCCAGCGAGATACTACAGGGAAGCTACACCTTC. The V call is TRBV5-1, the J call TRBJ1-2; perhaps TRBD1 as D (6 bases). V lost 7 bases, J lost 9 bases, and 16 bases lay in between. Germline V gene lookup returns CDR1 SGHRS and CDR2 YFSETQ. The CDR3 contains 12 residues.

This sequence joins TRBV27 and TRBJ1-4; a weak D match, TRBD1 (5 bases). V lost 2 bases and J 6 bases, leaving 10 bases between the germline ends. CDR1 and CDR2 from the germline V gene are MNHEY and SMNVEV (reference sequence). The CDR3 covers 14 residues. The CDR3 is CASSLRGPHEKLFF. The CDR3 region has the DNA TGTGCCAGCAGTTTACGGGGCCCCCATGAAAAACTGTTTTTT.

The chain has TRBV7-8 and TRBJ2-5; 10 bases are shared with TRBD2. J was trimmed by 5 bases and V by 0 bases; bases with no gene match: 6. In germline, CDR1 is SGHVS, CDR2 FQNEAQ. This CDR3 region has 16 residues. The CDR3 loop is CASSLARFSGRETQYF. In DNA form, the CDR3 reads TGTGCCAGCAGCTTAGCGAGGTTTAGCGGGAGGGAGACCCAGTACTTC.

CDR3 region: CASSGPRDSSNQPQHF. For the CDR3, the DNA is TGTGCCAGCAGCGGCCCCCGGGACTCCTCGAATCAGCCCCAGCATTTT. V usage is TRBV7-9 and J usage is TRBJ1-5; a weak D match, TRBD1 (5 bases). The V end was cut by 5 bases, the J end by 4 bases, with 18 bases between. The CDR3 runs to 16 residues. The germline CDR1 and CDR2 sequences are SEHNR and FQNEAQ (reference sequence).

V usage is TRBV11-1 and J usage is TRBJ2-1; D gene ambiguous. With 4 bases removed from V and 7 bases from J, the gap between germline ends came to 8 bases. The CDR3 contains 12 residues. Germline V CDR1 and CDR2: SGHAT, FQDESV (reference sequence). The CDR3: CASSYGENEQFF. CDR3 nucleotide sequence: TGTGCCAGCAGCTACGGAGAAAATGAGCAGTTCTTC.

The chain employs TRBV11-2 and TRBJ2-7; D remains unclear. Trimming removed 7 bases at V and 1 base at J, with 17 bases between. Germline V gene data show CDR1 as SGHAT and CDR2 as FQNNGV. CDR3 length: 15 residues. For the CDR3, the DNA is TGTGCCAGCAACTGCTTACCAGTTTCGTCCTACGAGCAGTACTTC. It is translated as CASNCLPVSSYEQYF.

The rearrangement joins TRBV7-2 to TRBJ2-7, with TRBD1 as a possible D gene (6 bases). CDR3 length: 14 amino acids. Trimming cost V 1 base and J 7 bases, with 14 bases left between them. CDR1 and CDR2 (germline): SGHTA, FQGNSA. CDR3 sequence reads: CASSLDRDSVEQYF. CDR3 sequence (DNA): TGTGCCAGCAGCTTAGACAGGGATTCGGTAGAGCAGTACTTC.

This rearrangement joins TRBV7-2 to TRBJ2-3, with D possibly being TRBD1 or TRBD2 (5 bases each). Trimming removed 5 bases at V and 2 bases at J, with 11 bases between. This CDR3 comprises 14 residues. Germline CDR1 SGHTA, CDR2 FQGNSA. The CDR3 is CASSRDGYTDTQYF. The CDR3 bases are TGTGCCAGCAGCAGGGACGGCTACACAGATACGCAGTATTTT. The full variable domain, in which reference TRBV7-2 and TRBJ2-3 provide the parts outside the CDR3, is GAGVSQSPSNKVTEKGKDVELRCDPISGHTALYWYRQSLGQGLEFLIYFQGNSAPDKSGLPSDRFSAERTGGSVSTLTIQRTQQEDSAVYLCASSRDGYTDTQYFGPGTRLTVL.

The chain is built from TRBV6-5 and TRBJ2-2; the D gene is possibly TRBD1 (6 bases). Per the germline V gene, CDR1 is MNHEY and CDR2 is SVGAGI. Between the trimmed V and J ends, which lost 1 base and 4 bases, there was a span of 13 bases. CDR3 size: 16 residues. The CDR3 region is CASSYLQGRTTGELFF. In nucleotides, the CDR3 is TGTGCCAGCAGTTACTTACAGGGTAGGACCACCGGGGAGCTGTTTTTT.

The rearrangement uses TRBV29-1 and TRBJ1-1; 8 nucleotides agree with TRBD1. The CDR3 is made up of 12 amino acids. Germline V CDR1 and CDR2: SQVTM, ANQGSEA. With V trimmed by 4 bases and J by 7 bases, 5 bases remained unmatched. CDR3 coding DNA: TGCAGCGTTGCCGGACAGGGTAGTGAAGCTTTCTTT. Translating gives CSVAGQGSEAFF.

This chain connects TRBV6-5 to TRBJ1-6; 9 nucleotides line up with TRBD1. This CDR3 has 16 residues. The ends lost 2 bases at V and 11 bases at J; junction bases unmatched: 10. The germline gives CDR1 MNHEY, CDR2 SVGAGI. DNA of the CDR3: TGTGCCAGCAGTTACCGACTCGGGACAGGGAGGACACCCCTCCACTTT. It specifies CASSYRLGTGRTPLHF.

The CDR3 coding sequence is TGTGCCAGCAGCCCGCAACCCCAGGGCGCAGCTTTCTTT. Encoded protein: CASSPQPQGAAFF. This chain uses TRBV7-6 with TRBJ1-1, with D maybe TRBD1 (5 bases). The CDR3 is made up of 13 amino acids. Per the germline V gene, CDR1 is SGHVS and CDR2 is FNYEAQ. V lost 5 bases and J lost 10, with 17 bases in between.

This clone is labeled as medium-sized (0.01 to 0.1%). The rearrangement joins TRBV15 to TRBJ1-5; D unclear. Per germline, CDR1 LNHNV and CDR2 YYDKDF (reference sequence). The CDR3 is 12 residues long. Trimming removed 0 bases from V and 9 bases from J, with 6 bases in between. CDR3 in DNA: TGTGCCACCAGCAGAGATCAAGGGCCCCAGCATTTT. This sequence encodes CATSRDQGPQHF.

Only one count was recorded for this clone. The chain carries TRBV6-1 and TRBJ1-4, with 9 nucleotides matching TRBD1. CDR3 size: 14 residues. CDR1 is MNHNS, CDR2 SASEGT, per germline. The trim removed 5 bases at V and 7 bases at J, leaving 5 bases unmatched. This CDR3 is CASSTQGAVEKLFF. In nucleotides, the CDR3 is TGTGCCAGCAGTACACAGGGGGCGGTTGAAAAACTGTTTTTT.

This rearrangement joins TRBV6-6 to TRBJ1-3; D is unresolved. The CDR3 loop spans 14 amino acids. Trimming shortened V by 5 bases and J by 4 bases, and 12 bases separated the two germline ends. Germline CDR1 and CDR2: MNHNY and SVGAGI (reference sequence). CDR3 sequence reads: CASSGIGRGNTIYF. The CDR3 DNA follows: TGTGCCAGCAGTGGTATAGGTAGAGGAAACACCATATATTTT.

The rearrangement joins TRBV28 to TRBJ2-5; 8 bases map to TRBD1. The CDR3 sequence is 16 residues long. With V trimmed by 1 base and J by 2 bases, 6 bases remained unmatched. From germline, CDR1 is MDHEN and CDR2 SYDVKM. CDR3 sequence reads: CASSLSGQGTQETQYF. In nucleotides, the CDR3 is TGTGCCAGCAGTTTATCTGGACAGGGCACACAAGAGACCCAGTACTTC.

The V gene is TRBV5-1, the J gene TRBJ1-3, with D maybe TRBD2 (5 bases). The better agreement between TRBJ2-2 and the DNA end casts doubt on the J call. The CDR3 is 16 amino acids. Germline assignment: CDR1 SGHRS and CDR2 YFSETQ. This CDR3 reads CASSLGLIIYTGELFF. The CDR3 DNA reads TGCGCCAGCAGCTTAGGACTCATAATTTACACCGGGGAGCTGTTTTTT.

The rearrangement uses TRBV18 and TRBJ1-2; no definite D call. CDR3 length: 13 amino acids. The germline gives CDR1 KGHSH, CDR2 LQKENI. The V end was cut by 1 base, the J end by 4 bases, with 7 bases between. The CDR3 DNA is TGTGCCAGCTCACCACTGGGAACCTATGGCTACACCTTC. This sequence encodes CASSPLGTYGYTF.